This T cell receptor beta chain was sequenced for a study of T cells in Graves' hyperthyroidism and ophthalmopathy. Inclusion characteristics of ophthalmopathy patients comprised a Clinical Activity Score of at least 3, a NOSPECS grade of at least 4, and duration under 3 months. The PBMCs were sourced from fresh peripheral blood (less than 11 ml). Broader study findings: It was a median around 6 months before onset that the model predicted ophthalmopathy. Most clonotypes expanded in the thyroid (above 0.001) were also present in blood.

This CDR3 spans 12 amino acids. With 6 bases removed from V and 5 bases from J, the gap between germline ends came to 10 bases. From germline, CDR1 is SGHDN and CDR2 FVKESK. The CDR3 regions of TCR beta were amplified from RNA transcripts. The TCR CDR3 was amplified in a first-round RT-PCR using the HTBI primer set. TCRdb fed the multiplex PCR reads into MiXCR, producing one record per CDR3 protein. The sample has around 540,000 distinct CDR3 sequences; about 15% are singletons. This clonotype was recorded a few times. Its antigen is undetermined. This rearrangement joins TRBV14 to TRBJ2-5; D gene ambiguous. The sequenced material came from blood. The receptor's source is a woman aged 25-40 years with Graves' ophthalmopathy. CDR3 amino acids: CASSFGWETQYF. Written as DNA, the CDR3 is TGTGCCAGCAGTTTCGGATGGGAGACCCAGTACTTC. The entire variable domain, with the rest obtained from reference TRBV14 and TRBJ2-5, is as follows: EAGVTQFPSHSVIEKGQTVTLRCDPISGHDNLYWYRRVMGKEIKFLLHFVKESKQDESGMPNNRFLAERTGGTYSTLKVQPAELEDSGVYFCASSFGWETQYFGPGTRLLVL.